Listed below are T cell receptor beta chains from one sample, sequenced in a study of blood T cell repertoires in COVID-19. TCRdb keeps only in-frame clones here, not all; method: immunoSEQ multiplex PCR. In the table there are 69,000 or so clones, nearly 90% of which are singletons. Sequences were obtained from peripheral blood. The receptors shown here come from a man aged 45-65 years with acute or convalescent COVID-19. The CDR3 runs from the conserved cysteine through the conserved F or W. Fields, in order: J gene, V gene, clone size, D gene, CDR3 protein, CDR3 DNA. D genes are given only for firm matches. A row's size may be missing; if present it is once, few, many or a size class.

>TRBJ2-4|TRBV19|NA|NA
CASSISSIQYF
TGTGCCAGTAGTATTAGTAGCATTCAGTACTTC
>TRBJ2-5|TRBV9|NA|TRBD2
CASSVTSGRMETQYF
TGTGCCAGCAGCGTAACTAGCGGGAGGATGGAGACCCAGTACTTC
>TRBJ1-5|TRBV19|once|TRBD1
CASSQGQGAFQPQHF
TGTGCCAGTAGTCAAGGACAGGGGGCCTTTCAGCCCCAGCATTTT
>TRBJ2-7|TRBV6-2/TRBV6-3|NA|TRBD1
CASSSGQGARNEQYF
TGTGCCAGCAGTTCTGGGCAGGGGGCTAGGAACGAGCAGTACTTC
>TRBJ1-3|TRBV18|NA|NA
CASSPPSGTGNTIYF
TGTGCCAGCTCACCACCATCGGGGACTGGAAACACCATATATTTT
>TRBJ2-2|TRBV3-1/TRBV3-2|NA|TRBD2
CASSQPGLAGYTGELFF
TGTGCCAGCAGCCAGCCCGGACTAGCGGGTTACACCGGGGAGCTGTTTTTT
>TRBJ2-1|TRBV5-1|NA|TRBD2
CASIPLAGVRNEQFF
TGCGCCAGCATTCCCCTAGCGGGAGTAAGGAATGAGCAGTTCTTC
>TRBJ2-5|TRBV6-1|NA|TRBD2
CASSEGASGRARETQYF
TGTGCCAGCAGTGAAGGGGCTAGCGGGAGGGCCCGGGAGACCCAGTACTTC
>TRBJ2-3|TRBV7-2|once|NA
CASSLSSNSGTDTQYF
TGTGCCAGCAGCCTCTCCTCGAATAGCGGCACAGATACGCAGTATTTT
>TRBJ1-2|TRBV2|NA|NA
CARTGGANYGYTF
TGTGCCAGAACCGGGGGGGCGAACTATGGCTACACCTTC
>TRBJ2-7|TRBV5-1|once|TRBD2
CASSLTSGTYEQYF
TGCGCCAGCAGCCTAACTAGCGGAACCTACGAGCAGTACTTC
>TRBJ1-1|TRBV18|NA|TRBD1
CASSPPEGGNREAFF
TGTGCCAGCTCACCACCGGAAGGGGGCAATAGGGAAGCTTTCTTT
>TRBJ1-5|TRBV2|NA|NA
CASSGRGVDQPQHF
TGTGCCAGCAGTGGGCGGGGGGTGGATCAGCCCCAGCATTTT
>TRBJ1-5|TRBV2|NA|TRBD1
CASSGVTGGSNQPQHF
TGTGCCAGCAGTGGCGTAACAGGGGGGAGCAATCAGCCCCAGCATTTT
>TRBJ1-5|TRBV29-1|NA|NA
CSVVGDPKQPQHF
TGCAGCGTTGTAGGGGATCCAAAACAGCCCCAGCATTTT
>TRBJ2-7|TRBV11-2|NA|TRBD2
CASSFRAGADYEQYF
TGTGCCAGCAGCTTTAGAGCGGGGGCAGACTACGAGCAGTACTTC
>TRBJ2-5|TRBV10-3|NA|TRBD1
CAISEPPRTGRQETQYF
TGTGCCATCAGTGAGCCACCAAGGACAGGTAGACAGGAGACCCAGTACTTC
>TRBJ1-5|TRBV24-1|NA|TRBD1
CATSDSQGAGQPQHF
TGTGCCACCAGTGATTCGCAGGGGGCAGGGCAGCCCCAGCATTTT
>TRBJ1-3|TRBV6-4|NA|TRBD1
CARKVKGDKGAQEAGNTIYF
TGTGCCCGGAAGGTCAAGGGAGACAAGGGGGCACAGGAAGCTGGAAACACCATATATTTT
>TRBJ2-2|TRBV5-4|NA|TRBD1
CASSKGTVGTGELFF
TGTGCCAGCAGCAAAGGGACAGTGGGCACCGGGGAGCTGTTTTTT
>TRBJ2-5|TRBV9|NA|NA
CASSVDSETQYF
TGTGCCAGCAGCGTAGATTCGGAGACCCAGTACTTC
>TRBJ1-4|TRBV30|NA|NA
CAWTTRGGSEKLFF
TGTGCCTGGACAACCAGGGGCGGGAGTGAAAAACTGTTTTTT
>TRBJ2-2|TRBV5-6|NA|NA
CASSPDTEPSPGELFF
TGTGCCAGCAGCCCCGACACGGAACCCTCCCCCGGGGAGCTGTTTTTT
>TRBJ2-7|TRBV5-1|NA|TRBD1
CASSLAPGQGITYEQYF
TGCGCCAGCAGCTTGGCCCCCGGACAGGGGATCACCTACGAGCAGTACTTC
>TRBJ1-2|TRBV7-9|NA|NA
CASSLQSNYGYTF
TGTGCCAGCAGCTTACAGTCCAACTATGGCTACACCTTC
>TRBJ2-7|TRBV14|NA|NA
CASSLYSYEQYF
TGTGCCAGCAGCCTATACAGCTACGAGCAGTACTTC
>TRBJ2-1|TRBV5-4|few|TRBD2
CASSRRTSGRSDEQFF
TGTGCCAGCAGCCGAAGGACTAGCGGGAGGTCCGATGAGCAGTTCTTC
>TRBJ1-1|TRBV7-9|NA|NA
CASSTGSVVAFF
TGTGCCAGCAGCACAGGGTCGGTTGTAGCTTTCTTT
>TRBJ2-5|TRBV5-6|NA|TRBD1
CASSLYGTGETQYF
TGTGCCAGCAGCCTGTACGGGACAGGGGAGACCCAGTACTTC
>TRBJ2-4|TRBV29-1|NA|TRBD2
CSVDGSGDIQYF
TGCAGCGTTGACGGGAGCGGGGACATTCAGTACTTC
>TRBJ2-2|TRBV11-3|NA|TRBD1
CASSLMDRGIFGGELFF
TGTGCCAGCAGCTTAATGGACAGGGGGATCTTTGGCGGGGAGCTGTTTTTT
>TRBJ1-6|TRBV10-3|NA|TRBD1
CATQGEPRTPLHF
TGTGCCACCCAGGGGGAGCCGCGGACACCCCTCCACTTT
>TRBJ1-2|TRBV29-1|NA|NA
CSVAAGGYGYTF
TGCAGCGTTGCTGCGGGGGGGTATGGCTACACCTTC
>TRBJ2-5|TRBV30|NA|NA
CAWSVTGTAGETQYF
TGTGCCTGGAGTGTTACCGGGACTGCGGGGGAGACCCAGTACTTC
>TRBJ2-1|TRBV5-5|NA|NA
CASSLWLDGEQFF
TGTGCCAGCAGCTTGTGGCTAGACGGTGAGCAGTTCTTC
>TRBJ1-6|TRBV27|NA|NA
CASSFVGSPLHF
TGTGCCAGCAGTTTTGTCGGGTCACCCCTCCACTTT